The 2 T cell receptor beta chains listed next were all sequenced from one sample in a study of blood T cells in healthy people across ages. It was with a sample-barcoded 5' primer and a J-beta primer mix that a second PCR of roughly 7 to 12 cycles was run. MiXCR, run by TCRdb on the 5' RACE reads, gives a single entry per CDR3 protein. Of some 1,000,000 distinct CDR3 sequences listed, about 25% are singletons. The data were also submitted as part of a second study, on T cells of mothers and their children.

The sequencing input was blood. The receptors derive from a girl aged 2 to 10 in good health.

This clonotype occurred a few times. The CDR3 nucleotides are TGTGCCAGCAGTGAATACGCGACAGGGGGTCGCGAGCAGTACTTC. Translated: CASSEYATGGREQYF. The chain joins TRBV6-1 to TRBJ2-7, with 9 positions matching TRBD1. The V and J ends lost 2 bases and 6 bases, in that order; junction bases with no gene match: 8. Per germline, CDR1 MNHNS and CDR2 SASEGT. The CDR3 has 15 amino acids.

This clonotype was seen only a few times. The CDR3 bases are TGCAGCACCCTGAGGGGGTTCCTAACCTACGAGCAGTACTTC. This encodes CSTLRGFLTYEQYF. This chain links TRBV29-1 with TRBJ2-7; possible D gene TRBD1, 6 bases. CDR1 is SQVTM and CDR2 is ANQGSEA in the germline V gene. This CDR3 is 14 amino acids long. Trimming removed 8 bases from V and 2 bases from J, with 19 bases in between.